What follows are 8 T cell receptor beta chains derived from one specimen sequenced in a study of PD-L1 blockade in urothelial cancer. Time point denoted: peripheral blood 6 weeks after treatment start. The repertoire was sequenced with immunoSEQ multiplex PCR; TCRdb's copy has only in-frame clones and lacks some. This table has about 50,000 clones, roughly 84% appearing once. The starting material was PBMCs, obtained around atezolizumab (anti-PD-L1) treatment. The receptors here all came from a man aged 50 to 60 with urothelial cancer.

V and J are TRBV5-5 and TRBJ2-7; 8 nucleotides align to TRBD1. Germline V gene sequence: CDR1 SGHKS, CDR2 YYEKEE (reference sequence). After removal of 4 bases from V and 2 bases from J, the junction contained 11 bases not matched to a gene. The CDR3 runs 16 residues. CDR3 loop: CASSQDVGTGTYEQYF. The CDR3 nucleotides read TGTGCCAGCAGCCAAGATGTCGGGACAGGCACCTACGAGCAGTACTTC.

This rearrangement joins TRBV2 to TRBJ1-5; 10 nucleotides agree with TRBD1. The CDR3 is 16 residues long. The germline V gene encodes CDR1 SNHLY and CDR2 FYNNEI. The ends lost 4 bases at V and 7 bases at J; junction bases unmatched: 10. CDR3 in amino acids: CASSGGTGEGQQPQHF. The CDR3 nucleotides are TGTGCCAGCAGTGGGGGGACAGGGGAAGGTCAGCAGCCCCAGCATTTT.

The genes are TRBV9 and TRBJ2-1, with TRBD2 matching over 11 bases. This CDR3 contains 15 residues. Germline CDR1 and CDR2: SGDLS and YYNGEE. V shed 2 bases and J 4 bases; nucleotides not matched to a gene: 2. This chain's CDR3 is CASSVASGGYNEQFF. The CDR3 DNA reads TGTGCCAGCAGCGTCGCTAGCGGGGGGTACAATGAGCAGTTCTTC. Filled out from reference TRBV9 and TRBJ2-1, the complete variable domain reads DSGVTQTPKHLITATGQRVTLRCSPRSGDLSVYWYQQSLDQGLQFLIQYYNGEERAKGNILERFSAQQFPDLHSELNLSSLELGDSALYFCASSVASGGYNEQFFGPGTRLTVL.

The chain links TRBV28 to TRBJ2-7; TRBD2 might be the D (5 bases). This CDR3 region has 15 residues. The ends were cut back, 3 bases at V and 2 bases at J, with 14 bases in the middle. Germline assignment: CDR1 MDHEN and CDR2 SYDVKM. The CDR3 DNA reads TGTGCCAGCAGTTTCGGTGTCGGAGGCCCCTACGAGCAGTACTTC. This gives the protein CASSFGVGGPYEQYF.

The chain recombines TRBV27 with TRBJ2-1; D gene uncertain. Between the trimmed V and J ends, which lost 3 bases and 3 bases, there was a span of 6 bases. This CDR3 region has 13 residues. Germline V gene data show CDR1 as MNHEY and CDR2 as SMNVEV (reference sequence). In nucleotides, the CDR3 is TGTGCCAGCAGTTTTCTTAGCTACAATGAGCAGTTCTTC. It yields the protein CASSFLSYNEQFF.

The rearrangement uses TRBV19 and TRBJ2-7; TRBD1 is a possible D gene (6 bases). The germline V gene encodes CDR1 LNHDA and CDR2 SQIVND (reference sequence). The CDR3 spans 12 residues. V dropped 7 bases and J dropped 3 bases, with 10 bases sitting between them. CDR3 nucleotide sequence: TGTGCCAGTATAGGGACAAGCTACGAGCAGTACTTC. Translation gives CASIGTSYEQYF.

The chain uses TRBV5-1 and TRBJ2-1; 9 bases line up with TRBD2. Per the germline V gene, CDR1 is SGHRS and CDR2 is YFSETQ. The CDR3 spans 14 residues. V shed 2 bases, J shed 7 bases, and the junction held 4 bases outside the gene matches. CDR3 in DNA: TGCGCCAGCAGCTTAGCGGGGGGTGGGAATGAGCAGTTCTTC. Translated, it gives CASSLAGGGNEQFF. Variable domain in full (rest from reference TRBV5-1 and TRBJ2-1): KAGVTQTPRYLIKTRGQQVTLSCSPISGHRSVSWYQQTPGQGLQFLFEYFSETQRNKGNFPGRFSGRQFSNSRSEMNVSTLELGDSALYLCASSLAGGGNEQFFGPGTRLTVL.

The V call is TRBV9, the J call TRBJ1-3; 7 bases match TRBD1. V dropped 0 bases and J dropped 0; count of bases not matched to a gene: 6. The CDR3 is 17 residues long. Germline CDR1 SGDLS, CDR2 YYNGEE. This CDR3 is CASSVVGTALSGNTIYF. Here the CDR3 DNA reads TGTGCCAGCAGCGTAGTGGGGACAGCGCTCTCTGGAAACACCATATATTTT.